The 15 T cell receptor beta chains presented below share a single source sample, sequenced in a study of blood T cells in healthy people across ages. Using a J-beta primer mix together with a sample-barcoded 5' primer, a second PCR was run for about 6 to 11 cycles. TCRdb processed the 5' RACE reads anew with MiXCR; each CDR3 protein has one entry. The data contain 800,000 or so distinct CDR3 sequences, about 59% of them singletons. What was sequenced was blood. The receptors stem from a man under 40 in good health.

The gene calls are TRBV25-1 and TRBJ2-3; 9 nucleotides match TRBD1. Trimming cost V 11 bases and J 0 bases; bases outside gene matches: 18. CDR3 size: 18 residues. Germline V gene lookup returns CDR1 MGHDK and CDR2 SYGVNS. The CDR3 nucleotides read TGTGCCTGCATACCGGACAGGGGTCGCACTACTAGCACAGATACGCAGTATTTT. Translating gives CACIPDRGRTTSTDTQYF.

The rearrangement links TRBV29-1 to TRBJ2-7, with 8 bases that match TRBD1. V lost 2 bases to trimming and J lost 8 bases; unmatched junction nucleotides: 11. This CDR3 is built from 14 residues. From germline, CDR1 is SQVTM and CDR2 ANQGSEA. The CDR3 loop is CSVELEDRVTKQYF. DNA for the CDR3: TGCAGCGTTGAACTGGAGGACAGGGTTACGAAGCAGTACTTC.

The V gene is TRBV6-5, the J gene TRBJ2-5, with TRBD2 as a possible D gene (5 bases). The CDR3 has 14 residues. Trimming cost V 2 bases and J 11 bases, with 18 bases left between them. The V gene's germline CDR1 is MNHEY and CDR2 SVGAGI. The chain's CDR3 is CASSYRESGNEQYF. The CDR3 DNA sequence: TGTGCCAGCAGTTACCGGGAATCCGGCAATGAGCAGTACTTC.

The V and J genes are TRBV5-1 and TRBJ2-1; 11 bases align to TRBD2. Germline values: CDR1 SGHRS, CDR2 YFSETQ. This CDR3 has 17 residues. V lost 1 base, J lost 1 base, and 4 bases stayed unmatched. CDR3 bases: TGCGCCAGCAGCTTGCCCACTAGCGGGGGATCCTACAATGAGCAGTTCTTC. Translation gives CASSLPTSGGSYNEQFF.

This clonotype was found once. At one boundary the junction diverges from the germline segment, which might be a read error. The V gene is TRBV24-1, the J gene TRBJ1-2; D is ambiguous. There are 13 residues in the CDR3. Germline CDR1 is KGHDR and CDR2 is SFDVKD. The CDR3 nucleotides are TGTGCCACCAGTGATTTGAAATCCTATGGCCACACCTTC. Amino acid sequence: CATSDLKSYGHTF.

The chain links TRBV28 to TRBJ2-1, with no clear D. Germline V gene sequence: CDR1 MDHEN, CDR2 SYDVKM. The V end lost 5 bases, the J end lost 7 bases, and 15 bases lay between the germline ends. This CDR3 has 14 amino acids. The CDR3 region is CASSPPPVVNEQFF. For the CDR3, the DNA is TGTGCCAGCAGTCCCCCCCCCGTTGTAAATGAGCAGTTCTTC.

The V call is TRBV9, the J call TRBJ2-7; D tentatively reads TRBD1 or TRBD2 (6 bases each). V was pared by 0 bases and J by 5 bases, with 15 bases between. The germline V gene encodes CDR1 SGDLS and CDR2 YYNGEE. This CDR3 has 15 amino acids. The CDR3 region has the DNA TGTGCCAGCAGCGTAGGTGCGAGGGGGGACCACGAGCAGTACTTC. Its translation is CASSVGARGDHEQYF.

The gene calls are TRBV4-3 and TRBJ2-6, with D maybe TRBD2 (6 bases). The length of the CDR3 is 18 residues. Trimming stripped 0 bases from V and 1 base from J, with 13 bases between. CDR1 and CDR2 from the germline V gene are LGHNA and YSLEER. As DNA, the CDR3 is TGCGCCAGCAGCCAAGAGGGTCGGGGGAGTTCTGGGGCCAACGTCCTGACTTTC. Amino acid sequence: CASSQEGRGSSGANVLTF.

This chain joins TRBV12-3 or TRBV12-4 and TRBJ2-1; 9 bases match TRBD1. The CDR3 runs to 15 residues. J gave up 4 bases and V 2 bases, and 3 bases lay outside the gene matches. This CDR3 reads CASSLHRGLYNEQFF. CDR3 sequence (DNA): TGTGCCAGCAGTTTACACAGGGGGCTTTACAATGAGCAGTTCTTC.

V usage is TRBV7-2 and J usage is TRBJ2-3; the match to TRBD1 covers 8 bases. Germline-derived CDR1 and CDR2 are SGHTA and FQGNSA. The V segment lost 3 bases and the J segment 5 bases; nucleotides outside the gene matches: 7. This CDR3 is built from 15 residues. CDR3 residues: CASSFPTRGRDTQYF. The CDR3 DNA sequence: TGTGCCAGCAGCTTCCCTACCAGGGGGCGAGATACGCAGTATTTT.

This clonotype was picked up a small number of times. The genes are TRBV29-1 and TRBJ2-1; 10 bases match TRBD2. Germline V gives CDR1 SQVTM, CDR2 ANQGSEA. The V and J ends lost 7 bases and 5 bases, in that order; junction bases with no gene match: 5. The CDR3 runs to 13 residues. In nucleotides, the CDR3 is TGCAGCGCATCTAGCGGGGGTAACAATGAGCAGTTCTTC. It codes for CSASSGGNNEQFF.

This clonotype was observed a few times. This chain connects TRBV12-3 or TRBV12-4 to TRBJ2-2; D is ambiguous. This CDR3 region has 12 residues. V lost 4 bases, J lost 4 bases, and 4 bases lay in between. The CDR3, as DNA: TGTGCCAGCAGTTCAGGCACCGGGGAGCTGTTTTTT. Translated: CASSSGTGELFF.

J is TRBJ2-1 and V is TRBV20-1; maybe TRBD2 (7 bases). The J call may be incorrect, as the DNA end agrees better with TRBJ2-7. The CDR3 loop spans 14 amino acids. CDR1 is DFQATT and CDR2 is SNEGSKA in the germline V gene (reference sequence). The CDR3 nucleotides read TGCAGTGCCCCTCTTGGGGGGGCTTCCTACGAGCAGTACTTC. It codes for CSAPLGGASYEQYF.

A few counts support this clonotype. The genes are TRBV2 and TRBJ2-4, with D unclear. The assigned J gene may be wrong: the sequence end matches TRBJ2-7 better. Germline CDR1 and CDR2: SNHLY and FYNNEI. The CDR3 has 11 amino acids. CDR3: CASTRNDEQYF. The CDR3 DNA is TGTGCCAGCACCAGGAATGACGAGCAGTACTTC.

This clonotype occurred a few times. The chain is built from TRBV7-9 and TRBJ2-5, with D perhaps assigned TRBD1 or TRBD2 (5 bases each). Per the germline V gene, CDR1 is SEHNR and CDR2 is FQNEAQ (reference sequence). V was shortened by 4 bases and J by 9 bases, with 21 bases between the two germline ends. CDR3 length: 15 residues. CDR3 residues: CASSSEWGTIGAQYF. The CDR3 bases are TGTGCCAGCAGCTCAGAATGGGGGACCATTGGGGCCCAGTACTTC. Based on the CDR3 plus reference TRBV7-9 and TRBJ2-5, the full variable domain is DTGVSQNPRHKITKRGQNVTFRCDPISEHNRLYWYRQTLGQGPEFLTYFQNEAQLEKSRLLSDRFSAERPKGSFSTLEIQRTEQGDSAMYLCASSSEWGTIGAQYFGPGTRLLVL.